The 7 T cell receptor beta chains reported below all come from one sample, sequenced in a study of tumor-infiltrating lymphocytes in primary liver carcinoma. Between roughly 20 and 30 mg of unsorted bulk tissue served as the source from which RNA and DNA were co-extracted. TCR beta cDNA was reverse-transcribed from around 0.55 ug of total RNA. The reaction used a constant-region primer and ProtoScript II reverse transcriptase. Three rounds of nested multiplex PCR with slightly modified ARM-PCR produced TCR beta libraries. The first two PCR rounds, roughly 9 cycles each, used TRBV1-TRBV30 forward primers and a C-beta reverse primer. TCRdb reanalysed the multiplex PCR reads using MiXCR and keeps one entry per CDR3 protein. The data show about 210,000 distinct CDR3 sequences, over 80% seen once. Sequences were obtained from tumor tissue from primary liver carcinoma. The receptor set was obtained from a middle-aged man with primary liver carcinoma and hepatitis B virus infection.

This clonotype was counted ten times or more. In DNA, the CDR3 is TGTGCCAGCATGAGACTAGCGGGAGGTGGCGAGCAGTACTTC. As protein: CASMRLAGGGEQYF. This sequence joins TRBV6-5 and TRBJ2-7, with 13 bases identical to TRBD2. The CDR3 is 14 residues long. V lost 7 bases and J lost 6; bases outside the gene matches: 6. The germline V gene encodes CDR1 MNHEY and CDR2 SVGAGI.

Concerning this clonotype: At one end the junction does not follow the germline gene, possibly because of a read error. The CDR3 is CNVEVRWGMNTEAFF. The DNA for the CDR3 is TGCAACGTTGAAGTGAGGTGGGGAATGAACACTGAAGCTTTCTTT. This chain links TRBV29-1 with TRBJ1-1; D remains ambiguous. The germline V gene encodes CDR1 SQVTM and CDR2 ANQGSEA. The CDR3 is 15 residues long.

Remarks on this clonotype: This is likely a read error, given that the CDR3 carries no conserved phenylalanine or tryptophan at its end. The limits of the CDR3 on the DNA are not certain, so only TCRdb's listed CDR3 is given. This chain links TRBV12-3 or TRBV12-4 with TRBJ2-7; TRBD1 is the table's D call, not checked against the DNA. The CDR3 totals 15 residues, both ends included. The CDR3 sequence: CASSSLQTGRGEHYL.

As regards this clonotype: A read error is likely, as this CDR3 ends without the conserved phenylalanine or tryptophan. The limits of the CDR3 on the DNA are not certain, so only TCRdb's listed CDR3 is given. J is TRBJ2-7 and V is TRBV11-1. With termini counted, the CDR3 has 17 amino acids. Per germline, CDR1 SGHAT and CDR2 FQDESV (reference sequence). This CDR3 reads CASSLGPADESSYEQYI.

This clonotype has only one observation. One junction end disagrees with the germline gene, perhaps due to a read error. The chain recombines TRBV7-2 with TRBJ2-1; TRBD2 matches at 8 bases. The V gene's germline CDR1 is SGHTA and CDR2 FQGNSA. The CDR3 consists of 14 residues. In nucleotides, the CDR3 is TGTACCAGCAGCTTACAAGCGGGAGCTAATGAGCGGTTCTTC. Residues: CTSSLQAGANERFF.

The rearrangement links TRBV5-4 to TRBJ2-5, with a possible D match to TRBD1 (5 bases). CDR3 length: 14 amino acids. Germline assignment: CDR1 SGHNT and CDR2 YYREEE (reference sequence). This CDR3 reads CVCSPAQVGETQYF. CDR3 in DNA: TGTGTCTGCAGTCCAGCACAGGTTGGGGAGACCCAGTACTTC.

A note on this clonotype: Relative to the germline gene, one junction end is altered; a read error may explain this. CDR3 region: CAISQGQLVANTQYF. The DNA for the CDR3 is TGTGCCATCAGCCAAGGTCAGCTAGTCGCAAATACGCAGTATTTT. The J gene is TRBJ2-3, the V gene TRBV4-2; D is undetermined. Germline loops: CDR1 LGHNA, CDR2 YNFKEQ. The CDR3 covers 15 residues.